Below are 25 T cell receptor beta chains sequenced from a single sample in a study of OX40 agonist ivuxolimab in advanced cancers. Sequenced by immunoSEQ multiplex PCR; TCRdb stores in-frame clones only, minus some. The table records roughly 71,000 clones, about nine tenths of them present only once. Sequenced material: CD4+ or CD8+ T cells sorted from blood, taken in a trial of the OX40 agonist ivuxolimab. These TCRs come from an adult with an advanced solid tumor such as melanoma, head and neck, liver or kidney cancer.

The chain has TRBV28 and TRBJ1-1; TRBD1 might be the D (5 bases). Trimming removed 8 bases from V and 10 bases from J, with 20 bases in between. CDR1 MDHEN and CDR2 SYDVKM come from the germline V gene. The CDR3 extends over 13 amino acids. The CDR3 region is CASPGPRGAGAFF. The CDR3 region has the DNA TGTGCCAGCCCCGGCCCCCGAGGGGCTGGAGCTTTCTTT.

V usage is TRBV6-6 and J usage is TRBJ1-1; D is possibly TRBD1 (5 bases). From germline, CDR1 is MNHNY and CDR2 SVGAGI (reference sequence). The CDR3 sequence is 12 residues long. Trimming took off 2 bases at V and 6 bases at J, with 7 bases between the two ends. CDR3 coding DNA: TGTGCCAGCAGTTACCGAGGGGCTGAAGCTTTCTTT. The encoded protein is CASSYRGAEAFF.

V gene TRBV7-8 combines with J gene TRBJ1-4; TRBD1 is a possible D gene (6 bases). The CDR3 runs 15 residues. The V end lost 1 base, the J end lost 5 bases, and 11 bases lay between the germline ends. Germline assignment: CDR1 SGHVS and CDR2 FQNEAQ. In nucleotides, the CDR3 is TGTGCCAGCAGCTTAGGAAACAGGGTGAATGAAAAACTGTTTTTT. It codes for CASSLGNRVNEKLFF.

The J gene is TRBJ1-4, the V gene TRBV28, with 8 bases matching TRBD1. This CDR3 contains 16 residues. V was clipped by 2 bases and J by 7 bases; unmatched bases: 9. CDR1 is MDHEN, CDR2 SYDVKM, per germline. Written as DNA, the CDR3 is TGTGCCAGCAGTTTACATGGGGGGACAGGTTCTGAAAAACTGTTTTTT. This encodes CASSLHGGTGSEKLFF.

The chain carries TRBV6-5 and TRBJ1-2; 8 nucleotides agree with TRBD1. The CDR3 spans 14 residues. V lost 0 bases and J lost 8; bases outside the gene matches: 5. Germline loops: CDR1 MNHEY, CDR2 SVGAGI. CDR3 nucleotides: TGTGCCAGCAGTTACTCTCAGGGGGCCGGGGGCTACACCTTC. Translation: CASSYSQGAGGYTF.

V and J are TRBV28 and TRBJ2-7, with a possible D match to TRBD2 (6 bases). V gave up 3 bases and J gave up 4 bases, with 16 bases separating them. The germline CDR1 and CDR2 sequences are MDHEN and SYDVKM. The CDR3 runs 15 residues. DNA of the CDR3: TGTGCCAGCAGTTTGGGGGGTTGGGTACCTTACGAGCAGTACTTC. Its protein product is CASSLGGWVPYEQYF.

This chain uses TRBV5-1 with TRBJ2-1; TRBD2 matches 13 bases. CDR3 length: 16 amino acids. J lost 6 bases, V lost 3 bases, and 6 bases had no gene match. CDR1 and CDR2 from the germline V gene are SGHRS and YFSETQ. In nucleotides, the CDR3 is TGCGCCAGCAGCTCCTCTGGACTAGCGGGAGCCAATGAGCAGTTCTTC. Protein product: CASSSSGLAGANEQFF.

Here the CDR3 DNA reads TGTGCCAGCAGCTTCGGACAGGGGAGGAACTATGGCTACACCTTC. It specifies CASSFGQGRNYGYTF. This rearrangement joins TRBV7-9 to TRBJ1-2; TRBD1 matches 9 bases. V was pared by 3 bases and J by 2 bases, with 4 bases of the junction left unmatched. The germline CDR1 and CDR2 sequences are SEHNR and FQNEAQ (reference sequence). This CDR3 has 15 residues.

The V call is TRBV18, the J call TRBJ1-1, with 7 positions matching TRBD1. V shed 3 bases, J shed 7 bases, and the junction held 5 bases outside the gene matches. This CDR3 comprises 13 residues. Germline CDR1 reads KGHSH; CDR2 reads LQKENI. This CDR3 reads CASSPQNRGEAFF. The CDR3 DNA sequence: TGTGCCAGCTCACCCCAGAACAGGGGTGAAGCTTTCTTT.

The chain carries TRBV7-8 and TRBJ1-1, with D possibly TRBD1 on 6 matching bases. The V gene's germline CDR1 is SGHVS and CDR2 FQNEAQ. This CDR3 contains 16 residues. V was trimmed by 1 base and J by 0 bases, leaving 12 bases between them. DNA for the CDR3: TGTGCCAGCAGCTTAGAGATTGGGACACTGAACACTGAAGCTTTCTTT. Its protein is CASSLEIGTLNTEAFF. The full variable domain, with the rest looked up from reference TRBV7-8 and TRBJ1-1, is GAGVSQSPRYKVAKRGQDVALRCDPISGHVSLFWYQQALGQGPEFLTYFQNEAQLDKSGLPSDRFFAERPEGSVSTLKIQRTQQEDSAVYLCASSLEIGTLNTEAFFGQGTRLTVV.

V usage is TRBV11-3 and J usage is TRBJ2-1, with 12 nucleotides matching TRBD2. Losses at the gene ends were 5 bases for V and 8 bases for J; bases not matched to a gene: 13. This CDR3 has 17 amino acids. The V gene's germline CDR1 is SGHNT and CDR2 YENEEA. The CDR3 loop is CASSPRLAGVGGDEQFF. In DNA form, the CDR3 reads TGTGCCAGCAGCCCGCGACTAGCGGGGGTGGGTGGGGATGAGCAGTTCTTC.

The chain recombines TRBV30 with TRBJ1-1; TRBD1 aligns across 7 bases. J lost 7 bases, V lost 5 bases, and 16 bases had no gene match. CDR3 length: 15 amino acids. Germline CDR1 GTSNPN, CDR2 SVGIG (reference sequence). This CDR3 reads CAWDRVGGEQNEAFF. The CDR3 nucleotides are TGTGCCTGGGACAGGGTGGGGGGCGAACAGAATGAAGCTTTCTTT.

J is TRBJ2-5 and V is TRBV7-2, with D possibly matching TRBD1 (5 bases). The germline V and J ends were trimmed by 1 base and 2 bases, with 5 bases remaining between them. Germline CDR1 is SGHTA and CDR2 is FQGNSA. The CDR3 runs 13 residues. The CDR3 protein is CASSLGQQETQYF. CDR3 DNA: TGTGCCAGCAGCTTAGGACAGCAAGAGACCCAGTACTTC.

The chain joins TRBV5-6 to TRBJ1-6; D unclear. Trimming pared 2 bases from V and 8 bases from J, leaving 8 bases between. The CDR3 consists of 13 residues. The germline V gene has CDR1 SGHDT and CDR2 YYEEEE. In DNA form, the CDR3 reads TGTGCCAGCAGCTTCCGAACAGATTCACCCCTCCACTTT. Protein sequence: CASSFRTDSPLHF.

The chain has TRBV10-2 and TRBJ1-3; 7 bases agree with TRBD1. Germline V gives CDR1 WSHSY, CDR2 SAAADI. The CDR3 totals 16 residues. The junction had 7 bases not matched to a gene; V was cut back by 5 bases and J by 0 bases. The CDR3 region is CASSQYGQVSGNTIYF. The CDR3 nucleotides are TGCGCCAGCAGTCAATACGGACAGGTCTCTGGAAACACCATATATTTT.

DNA of the CDR3: TGTGCCAGCAGTCGCGGGACAATCAATCAGCCCCAGCATTTT. The encoded protein is CASSRGTINQPQHF. The gene calls are TRBV28 and TRBJ1-5; maybe TRBD1 (6 bases). V was cut by 5 bases and J by 3 bases, with 11 bases left in between. From germline, CDR1 is MDHEN and CDR2 SYDVKM. The CDR3 totals 14 residues. Based on the CDR3 plus reference TRBV28 and TRBJ1-5, the full variable domain is DVKVTQSSRYLVKRTGEKVFLECVQDMDHENMFWYRQDPGLGLRLIYFSYDVKMKEKGDIPEGYSVSREKKERFSLILESASTNQTSMYLCASSRGTINQPQHFGDGTRLSIL.

V gene TRBV6-1 combines with J gene TRBJ2-7, with no clear D. Trimming took 9 bases from V and 4 from J, leaving 4 bases between them. Per the germline V gene, CDR1 is MNHNS and CDR2 is SASEGT. The CDR3 consists of 9 residues. The chain's CDR3 is CARRYEQYF. As DNA, the CDR3 is TGTGCCAGGCGGTACGAGCAGTACTTC.

The V gene is TRBV4-1, the J gene TRBJ2-7; D ambiguous. Trimming pared 1 base from V and 2 bases from J, leaving 12 bases between. Germline V gives CDR1 MGHRA, CDR2 YSYEKL. CDR3 length: 15 amino acids. This CDR3 is CASSQGQQRTYEQYF. CDR3 DNA: TGCGCCAGCAGCCAAGGTCAACAGCGAACCTACGAGCAGTACTTC.

The chain couples TRBV11-2 to TRBJ2-5; D perhaps matches TRBD2 (6 bases). The J call is uncertain, as TRBJ2-7 better fits the DNA end. Germline CDR1 and CDR2: SGHAT and FQNNGV. The CDR3 has 12 residues. The CDR3 region is CASSMGLYEQYF. The CDR3 coding sequence is TGTGCCAGCAGCATGGGACTCTACGAGCAGTACTTC.

This chain connects TRBV27 to TRBJ1-1; possibly TRBD1 for D (5 bases). Germline V gene data show CDR1 as MNHEY and CDR2 as SMNVEV (reference sequence). V lost 8 bases and J 1 base, leaving 11 bases between the germline ends. The length of the CDR3 is 13 residues. This chain's CDR3 is CASPPGENTEAFF. CDR3 in DNA: TGTGCCAGCCCGCCGGGGGAGAACACTGAAGCTTTCTTT.

The CDR3 loop reads CASRYPGTVSTDTQYF. The CDR3 coding sequence is TGCGCCAGCAGGTACCCGGGAACTGTAAGCACAGATACGCAGTATTTT. This chain joins TRBV10-2 and TRBJ2-3, with D maybe TRBD2 (5 bases). V was trimmed by 6 bases and J by 0 bases, leaving 16 bases between them. Germline V gene data show CDR1 as WSHSY and CDR2 as SAAADI. The CDR3 is made up of 16 amino acids.

The chain joins TRBV7-3 to TRBJ2-3; D is undetermined. Trimming stripped 1 base from V and 0 bases from J, with 8 bases between. The germline gives CDR1 SGHTA, CDR2 FQGTGA. The CDR3 spans 15 residues. Written as DNA, the CDR3 is TGTGCCAGCAGCTTAATAGGCTCTAGCACAGATACGCAGTATTTT. Translation gives CASSLIGSSTDTQYF.

The table lists this clone with a count of one. The chain joins TRBV4-2 to TRBJ2-3; TRBD2 matches 7 bases. Looked up from germline, CDR1 is LGHNA and CDR2 is YNFKEQ. J was trimmed by 0 bases and V by 0 bases; bases with no gene match: 6. The CDR3 is 17 amino acids. CDR3 loop: CASSQDGLAASTDTQYF. The DNA of the CDR3 is TGTGCCAGCAGCCAAGATGGCCTAGCGGCTAGCACAGATACGCAGTATTTT.

The chain has TRBV29-1 and TRBJ2-5; perhaps D is TRBD1 or TRBD2 (5 bases each). The V and J ends lost 1 base and 7 bases respectively, with 19 bases between them. CDR1 and CDR2 (germline): SQVTM, ANQGSEA. The CDR3 is 15 residues long. The CDR3 nucleotides are TGCAGCGTTGAAGGGCCGGGGCCCGGGTCCGGGACCCAGTACTTC. As protein: CSVEGPGPGSGTQYF. The full variable domain, its missing parts supplied by reference TRBV29-1 and TRBJ2-5, is SAVISQKPSRDICQRGTSLTIQCQVDSQVTMMFWYRQQPGQSLTLIATANQGSEATYESGFVIDKFPISRPNLTFSTLTVSNMSPEDSSIYLCSVEGPGPGSGTQYFGPGTRLLVL.

A single count supports this clone. The V call is TRBV5-5, the J call TRBJ2-7; D call uncertain. Between the trimmed V and J ends, which lost 0 bases and 0 bases, there was a span of 4 bases. The germline V gene has CDR1 SGHKS and CDR2 YYEKEE (reference sequence). The CDR3 sequence is 13 residues long. CDR3 nucleotide sequence: TGTGCCAGCAGCTTGGTTGGCTCCTACGAGCAGTACTTC. The encoded protein is CASSLVGSYEQYF.